These 10 T cell receptor beta chains share one sample of origin, sequenced in a study of monozygotic twins with inflammatory bowel disease. TCRdb reprocessed the 5' RACE reads and reports one entry per CDR3 protein, with no DNA. The record lists about 110,000 distinct CDR3 sequences, of which the ten most abundant hold around 12%. What was sequenced was blood. The receptors stem from a human donor with ulcerative colitis or Crohn's disease, or a healthy co-twin of an affected twin (not recorded which).

This chain connects TRBV5-1 to TRBJ2-1; TCRdb outputs TRBD2, but without DNA this stays unchecked. The CDR3 is 14 amino acids. Germline CDR1 is SGHRS and CDR2 is YFSETQ. This chain's CDR3 is CASSLLAGNNEQFF.

The chain combines TRBV12-3 or TRBV12-4 with TRBJ1-6; TCRdb proposes TRBD1, but this gene call is untestable without DNA. This CDR3 contains 13 residues. CDR3: CASRDSYNSPLHF.

J is TRBJ1-3 and V is TRBV5-1. Looked up from germline, CDR1 is SGHRS and CDR2 is YFSETQ. This CDR3 comprises 16 residues. This CDR3 is CASSWGDGLSGNTIYF.

The chain carries TRBV18 and TRBJ2-2. From germline, CDR1 is KGHSH and CDR2 LQKENI. This CDR3 contains 13 residues. The CDR3 here is CASSPVIAGELFF.

V is TRBV10-3 and J is TRBJ1-1; the TCRdb call, TRBD1, lacks DNA for checking. Germline-derived CDR1 and CDR2 are ENHRY and SYGVKD. The CDR3 is 16 amino acids. CDR3 residues: CAISEGSTGGPTEAFF.

The chain links TRBV15 to TRBJ1-2; TCRdb names TRBD1, which stays unverified in the absence of DNA. The length of the CDR3 is 13 residues. CDR1 and CDR2 (germline): LNHNV, YYDKDF (reference sequence). This CDR3 is CATSRDLATDYTF.

This chain joins TRBV12-3 or TRBV12-4 and TRBJ2-1; absent DNA, TCRdb's TRBD1 call cannot be checked. The CDR3 runs 12 residues. The CDR3 reads CASSPGGYEQFF.

The chain's CDR3 is CATRRTSRNEQFF. The V gene is TRBV15, the J gene TRBJ2-1. CDR1 and CDR2 from the germline V gene are LNHNV and YYDKDF (reference sequence). This CDR3 is built from 13 residues.

The CDR3 spells CASSQRGSNEQFF. The V and J genes are TRBV3-1 and TRBJ2-1. CDR1 is LGHDT, CDR2 YNNKEL, per germline (reference sequence). There are 13 residues in the CDR3.

The chain links TRBV3-1 to TRBJ1-1. Germline CDR1 and CDR2: LGHDT and YNNKEL (reference sequence). The CDR3 contains 13 residues. The CDR3 sequence: CASSATSNTEAFF. Combining the CDR3 with reference TRBV3-1 and TRBJ1-1 gives the whole variable domain DTAVSQTPKYLVTQMGNDKSIKCEQNLGHDTMYWYKQDSKKFLKIMFSYNNKELIINETVPNRFSPKSPDKAHLNLHINSLELGDSAVYFCASSATSNTEAFFGQGTRLTVV.